Shown below are 31 T cell receptor beta chains from a single sample sequenced in a study of control samples from healthy donors and cancer patients. TCRdb's table, derived via immunoSEQ multiplex PCR, lists solely in-frame clones and lacks some. The sample records about 83,000 clones, roughly nine tenths being singletons. Input material: blood. These receptors all come from a man aged 45-65 years in good health.

The rearrangement links TRBV7-2 to TRBJ1-2; D remains ambiguous. Trimming cost V 0 bases and J 7 bases, with 15 bases left between them. The germline V gene has CDR1 SGHTA and CDR2 FQGNSA. The CDR3 sequence is 15 residues long. The CDR3 sequence: CASSLARIWGSGYTF. The CDR3 DNA follows: TGTGCCAGCAGCTTAGCGAGAATATGGGGAAGTGGCTACACCTTC.

The V call is TRBV19, the J call TRBJ1-1; no reliable D call. CDR1 and CDR2 (germline): LNHDA, SQIVND (reference sequence). Trimming stripped 10 bases from V and 3 bases from J, with 18 bases between. The CDR3 length is 14 residues. The CDR3 DNA reads TGTGCCACTGCAGAGCGGGGAAGTTACACTGAAGCTTTCTTT. Its protein is CATAERGSYTEAFF.

The V and J genes are TRBV5-6 and TRBJ2-3; D possibly corresponds to TRBD1 (5 bases). CDR3 length equals 14 residues. Germline values: CDR1 SGHDT, CDR2 YYEEEE. The V end lost 3 bases, the J end lost 3 bases, and 11 bases lay between the germline ends. The CDR3 coding sequence is TGTGCCAGCAGCTCCAGACAGAGAACAGATACGCAGTATTTT. Protein: CASSSRQRTDTQYF.

The CDR3 here is CASRLGETNEKLFF. In DNA form, the CDR3 reads TGCGCCAGCCGGCTGGGCGAAACTAATGAAAAACTGTTTTTT. The chain links TRBV5-1 to TRBJ1-4, with unresolved D. From germline, CDR1 is SGHRS and CDR2 YFSETQ. Trimming removed 7 bases at V and 1 base at J, with 11 bases between. This CDR3 has 14 amino acids.

J is TRBJ1-2 and V is TRBV6-1; D gene uncertain. Trimming left V 2 bases short and J 4 bases short, with 8 bases between. Germline loops: CDR1 MNHNS, CDR2 SASEGT. The CDR3 covers 13 residues. CDR3 coding DNA: TGTGCCAGCAGTGAAATGGGAGCCTATGGCTACACCTTC. Translated: CASSEMGAYGYTF.

The V call is TRBV29-1, the J call TRBJ1-4, with D possibly TRBD1 on 5 matching bases. Between the trimmed V and J ends, which lost 7 bases and 4 bases, there was a span of 16 bases. CDR3 size: 14 residues. Germline CDR1 is SQVTM and CDR2 is ANQGSEA. The CDR3 nucleotides read TGCAGCGCCCGCCCCGGGGGATTTAATGAAAAACTGTTTTTT. As protein: CSARPGGFNEKLFF.

The chain couples TRBV4-1 to TRBJ1-6, with 7 bases aligning to TRBD1. Unmatched junction bases numbered 5, after V lost 0 bases and J lost 3 bases. CDR1 and CDR2 from the germline V gene are MGHRA and YSYEKL. CDR3 size: 17 residues. DNA of the CDR3: TGCGCCAGCAGCCAAGAAGTCGGGACAGACTATAATTCACCCCTCCACTTT. Its translation is CASSQEVGTDYNSPLHF.

This clone has a single count. V usage is TRBV11-2 and J usage is TRBJ1-4, with a weak D call TRBD1 (5 bases). The germline V and J ends were trimmed by 0 bases and 2 bases, with 10 bases remaining between them. Germline-derived CDR1 and CDR2 are SGHAT and FQNNGV. This CDR3 region has 16 residues. The CDR3 DNA sequence: TGTGCCAGCAGCTTAGAGGGGGAAGTCACTAATGAAAAACTGTTTTTT. Amino acids: CASSLEGEVTNEKLFF.

V is TRBV5-4 and J is TRBJ2-7; D is unclear. Trimming left V 2 bases short and J 4 bases short, with 10 bases between. Germline V gives CDR1 SGHNT, CDR2 YYREEE (reference sequence). This CDR3 is built from 13 residues. The CDR3 is CASSFLPNYEQYF. The CDR3 bases are TGTGCCAGCAGCTTCCTCCCGAATTACGAGCAGTACTTC.

A note on this clone: Other DNA sequences in the same sample also yield this CDR3. The chain has TRBV5-1 and TRBJ2-5; maybe TRBD2 (7 bases). Germline V gene data show CDR1 as SGHRS and CDR2 as YFSETQ. The CDR3 is 14 residues long. V was cut by 4 bases and J by 5 bases, with 15 bases left in between. CDR3 DNA sequence: TGCGCCAGCAGCCTGGGAGGGGGGGTGGAGACCCAGTACTTC. This gives the protein CASSLGGGVETQYF.

As for this clone: Other DNA sequences within the sample encode an identical CDR3. This chain joins TRBV30 and TRBJ1-3; D uncertain. CDR1 is GTSNPN, CDR2 SVGIG, per germline (reference sequence). This CDR3 spans 13 amino acids. The V gene lost 0 bases and the J gene lost 4 bases, with 7 bases spanning the gap. The CDR3 here is CAWSVLSGNTIYF. DNA for the CDR3: TGTGCCTGGAGTGTACTATCGGGAAACACCATATATTTT.

The V call is TRBV12-3 or TRBV12-4, the J call TRBJ1-1; no definite D call. The CDR3 is 11 residues long. V lost 6 bases, J lost 6 bases, and 8 bases lay in between. The DNA of the CDR3 is TGTGCCAGCAGGGAAAGATCTGAAGCTTTCTTT. This translates into CASRERSEAFF.

The V gene is TRBV5-1, the J gene TRBJ1-1, with D unresolved. The germline V gene encodes CDR1 SGHRS and CDR2 YFSETQ. Trimming took off 5 bases at V and 3 bases at J, with 14 bases between the two ends. There are 14 residues in the CDR3. CDR3 in DNA: TGCGCCAGCAGGGCCCGAGACGTGCACACTGAAGCTTTCTTT. This encodes CASRARDVHTEAFF.

This chain uses TRBV18 with TRBJ1-2; 12 bases fit TRBD1. The V and J ends lost 8 bases and 8 bases, in that order; junction bases with no gene match: 6. Germline CDR1 KGHSH, CDR2 LQKENI. The CDR3 loop spans 13 amino acids. CDR3 residues: CASAGQGASGYTF. The CDR3, as DNA: TGTGCCAGCGCGGGACAGGGGGCGTCGGGCTACACCTTC. Full variable domain (remainder filled in from reference TRBV18 and TRBJ1-2): NAGVMQNPRHLVRRRGQEARLRCSPMKGHSHVYWYRQLPEEGLKFMVYLQKENIIDESGMPKERFSAEFPKEGPSILRIQQVVRGDSAAYFCASAGQGASGYTFGSGTRLTVV.

V usage is TRBV5-1 and J usage is TRBJ2-2; TRBD1 matches at 8 bases. The CDR3 runs 15 residues. CDR1 is SGHRS, CDR2 YFSETQ, per germline. J lost 8 bases, V lost 0 bases, and 6 bases had no gene match. The CDR3 spells CASSLAGTGEGELFF. Here the CDR3 DNA reads TGCGCCAGCAGCTTGGCCGGGACAGGCGAGGGGGAGCTGTTTTTT.

This chain joins TRBV11-2 and TRBJ1-2, with 8 bases that match TRBD1. The germline V gene encodes CDR1 SGHAT and CDR2 FQNNGV. The J segment lost 7 bases and the V segment lost 5 bases, leaving 15 bases of the junction unmatched. This CDR3 has 16 residues. CDR3 nucleotide sequence: TGTGCCAGCAGCACGCCAAGAGACAGGGGCGCCACTGGCTACACCTTC. Residues: CASSTPRDRGATGYTF.

The chain links TRBV7-6 to TRBJ2-1, with 13 nucleotides matching TRBD2. V lost 4 bases to trimming and J lost 6 bases; unmatched junction nucleotides: 3. This CDR3 comprises 15 residues. From germline, CDR1 is SGHVS and CDR2 FNYEAQ. CDR3 nucleotide sequence: TGTGCCAGCAGCTCGACTAGCGGGGGGCTCAATGAGCAGTTCTTC. Encoded protein: CASSSTSGGLNEQFF.

This clone was observed once. This chain connects TRBV25-1 to TRBJ2-2, with 7 bases lining up with TRBD2. Looked up from germline, CDR1 is MGHDK and CDR2 is SYGVNS. CDR3 length: 16 amino acids. V gave up 1 base and J gave up 5 bases; unmatched junction bases: 7. The CDR3 coding sequence is TGTGCCAGCAGTGAATTAGGGAGGGGAGGGACCGGGGAGCTGTTTTTT. Its protein product is CASSELGRGGTGELFF.

This clone was detected once. The rearrangement joins TRBV5-4 to TRBJ2-5; 8 bases are a match to TRBD2. Germline lookup yields CDR1 SGHNT and CDR2 YYREEE (reference sequence). Trimming took 2 bases from V and 4 from J; bases not matched to a gene: 7. This CDR3 has 15 residues. The CDR3 is CASSFKGSGRETQYF. The CDR3 DNA reads TGTGCCAGCAGCTTCAAGGGGAGCGGGAGAGAGACCCAGTACTTC.

By its share, this clone is medium-sized. The V call is TRBV13, the J call TRBJ2-7; D possibly corresponds to TRBD1 (5 bases). This CDR3 has 14 residues. CDR1 PRHDT and CDR2 FYEKMQ come from the germline V gene (reference sequence). The V gene lost 0 bases and the J gene lost 3 bases, with 9 bases spanning the gap. CDR3 coding DNA: TGTGCCAGCAGCTTAGGGACAGATGTCTACGAGCAGTACTTC. Amino acids: CASSLGTDVYEQYF.

The rearrangement joins TRBV7-8 to TRBJ2-1; TRBD2 aligns across 8 bases. CDR3 size: 15 residues. Germline V gives CDR1 SGHVS, CDR2 FQNEAQ. V lost 5 bases to trimming and J lost 8 bases; unmatched junction nucleotides: 11. The chain's CDR3 is CASSPGLAEGYEQFF. The CDR3 DNA sequence: TGTGCCAGCAGCCCCGGACTAGCAGAGGGTTATGAGCAGTTCTTC.

The chain carries TRBV7-9 and TRBJ2-7, with a possible D match to TRBD2 (7 bases). V was trimmed by 4 bases and J by 2 bases, leaving 12 bases between them. Germline CDR1 reads SEHNR; CDR2 reads FQNEAQ (reference sequence). The CDR3 loop spans 14 amino acids. The CDR3 DNA follows: TGTGCCAGCAGCTGGGGGGGCAACACCTACGAGCAGTACTTC. Translated, it gives CASSWGGNTYEQYF.

The chain employs TRBV19 and TRBJ1-2; tentatively, D is TRBD1 (6 bases). The germline V and J ends were trimmed by 7 bases and 4 bases, with 28 bases remaining between them. This CDR3 is 18 amino acids long. CDR1 and CDR2 from the germline V gene are LNHDA and SQIVND (reference sequence). This CDR3 is CASTWLRGGGDFSYGYTF. Here the CDR3 DNA reads TGTGCCAGTACATGGCTCCGAGGGGGGGGCGATTTCAGCTATGGCTACACCTTC.

This clone was detected only a few times. The chain couples TRBV3-1 (or the pseudogene TRBV3-2) to TRBJ2-7; no clear D. Trimming stripped 3 bases from V and 5 bases from J, with 5 bases between. The CDR3 covers 11 residues. Germline assignment: CDR1 LGHDT and CDR2 YNNKEL (reference sequence). The CDR3 DNA follows: TGTGCCAGCAGCCAGACACACGAGCAGTACTTC. Encoded protein: CASSQTHEQYF.

The chain joins TRBV5-1 to TRBJ1-4; TRBD1 matches at 7 bases. V lost 1 base and J lost 8; bases outside the gene matches: 5. CDR3 length: 14 residues. The V gene's germline CDR1 is SGHRS and CDR2 YFSETQ. CDR3 region: CASSLQGVEEKLFF. The CDR3 DNA follows: TGCGCCAGCAGCTTGCAGGGGGTTGAGGAAAAACTGTTTTTT.

This rearrangement joins TRBV2 to TRBJ2-1, with D tentatively TRBD1 (6 bases). The germline V gene has CDR1 SNHLY and CDR2 FYNNEI. V was trimmed by 7 bases and J by 5 bases, leaving 12 bases between them. CDR3 length equals 13 residues. The CDR3 DNA follows: TGTGCCAGCATGCTGGACAGCAACAATGAGCAGTTCTTC. Encoded protein: CASMLDSNNEQFF.

V usage is TRBV11-2 and J usage is TRBJ2-7; D is perhaps TRBD1 (6 bases). The V end was cut by 5 bases, the J end by 0 bases, with 17 bases between. Germline V gene data show CDR1 as SGHAT and CDR2 as FQNNGV. This CDR3 has 16 amino acids. The CDR3 spells CASSHRDQGSSYEQYF. DNA of the CDR3: TGTGCCAGCAGCCATCGGGACCAGGGGAGCTCCTACGAGCAGTACTTC. Looking up the rest from reference TRBV11-2 and TRBJ2-7 gives the full variable domain: EAGVAQSPRYKIIEKRQSVAFWCNPISGHATLYWYQQILGQGPKLLIQFQNNGVVDDSQLPKDRFSAERLKGVDSTLKIQPAKLEDSAVYLCASSHRDQGSSYEQYFGPGTRLTVT.

This chain links TRBV18 with TRBJ2-2; no definite D call. V dropped 0 bases and J dropped 4 bases, with 9 bases sitting between them. The CDR3 loop spans 15 amino acids. The germline CDR1 and CDR2 sequences are KGHSH and LQKENI. The CDR3 coding sequence is TGTGCCAGCTCACCACCGTGGGTGGGCACCGGGGAGCTGTTTTTT. Residues: CASSPPWVGTGELFF.

The J gene is TRBJ1-2, the V gene TRBV3-1 (or the pseudogene TRBV3-2); D ambiguous. The CDR3 is made up of 14 amino acids. The V end was cut by 1 base, the J end by 2 bases, with 8 bases between. Germline V lookup: CDR1 LGHDT, CDR2 YNNKEL (reference sequence). The CDR3 DNA is TGTGCCAGCAGCCAAGGACATACAAACTATGGCTACACCTTC. Translation gives CASSQGHTNYGYTF.

This rearrangement joins TRBV10-3 to TRBJ1-5; 8 nucleotides match TRBD1. This CDR3 has 17 amino acids. In germline, CDR1 is ENHRY, CDR2 SYGVKD. J gave up 3 bases and V 5 bases, and 12 bases lay outside the gene matches. The CDR3 spells CAISPTAGQGNNQPQHF. The CDR3 DNA follows: TGTGCCATCAGTCCAACGGCCGGACAGGGAAACAATCAGCCCCAGCATTTT.

This chain uses TRBV18 with TRBJ1-1; D possibly corresponds to TRBD1 (6 bases). CDR1 KGHSH and CDR2 LQKENI come from the germline V gene. The CDR3 is 15 residues long. Deletions cut 2 bases from V and 4 bases from J, with 14 bases between. CDR3 sequence: CASSPDDRSGTEAFF. CDR3 DNA: TGTGCCAGCTCACCAGACGACAGGTCTGGCACTGAAGCTTTCTTT.